This is a list of T cell receptor beta chains from one sample in a study of cytomegalovirus exposure and HLA in healthy donors. Libraries were prepared by immunoSEQ multiplex PCR; TCRdb keeps only in-frame clonotypes and omits some of them. Its clone listing holds fewer than 200,000 clones. The sample taken for sequencing was PBMCs. Source of these receptors: a woman aged 60-75 years in good health and CMV-seronegative. The CDR3 runs from the conserved cysteine through the conserved F or W. The D gene is left open where the match is weak.

13 TRBJ2-1 NA TRBV5-1 CASTTEAYNEQFF TGCGCCAGCACCACCGAGGCCTACAATGAGCAGTTCTTC
14 TRBJ1-1 NA TRBV27 CASSLDRRNTEAFF TGTGCCAGCAGTTTAGACAGGAGGAACACTGAAGCTTTCTTT
14 TRBJ2-7 TRBD2 TRBV19 CASRLAGDSYEQYF TGTGCCAGTAGGCTAGCGGGAGACTCCTACGAGCAGTACTTC
18 TRBJ1-5 TRBD1 TRBV15 CATSSNLRDRMVRQPQHF TGTGCCACCAGCAGTAACCTCCGGGACAGAATGGTACGTCAGCCCCAGCATTTT
16 TRBJ1-4 TRBD1 TRBV5-1 CASSLVVQGGGEKLFF TGCGCCAGCAGCTTGGTCGTTCAGGGGGGTGGTGAAAAACTGTTTTTT
15 TRBJ2-6 NA TRBV5-1 CASSQQGAGANVLTF TGCGCCAGCAGCCAACAAGGGGCTGGGGCCAACGTCCTGACTTTC
14 TRBJ2-7 NA TRBV5-1 CASSRDTSSYEQYF TGCGCCAGCAGCCGCGACACTAGCTCCTACGAGCAGTACTTC
15 TRBJ1-6 NA TRBV19 CASSISITGISPLHF TGTGCCAGTAGTATATCAATTACGGGGATTTCACCCCTCCACTTT
14 TRBJ2-1 NA TRBV6-5 CASSQQGGYNEQFF TGTGCCAGCAGCCAACAGGGGGGGTACAATGAGCAGTTCTTC
15 TRBJ1-3 NA TRBV4-3 CASSQEALGVNTIYF TGCGCCAGCAGCCAAGAAGCCCTGGGAGTAAACACCATATATTTT
18 TRBJ1-2 TRBD1 TRBV15 CATSRDFPPGQGDYGYTF TGTGCCACCAGCAGAGATTTCCCCCCAGGACAGGGGGACTATGGCTACACCTTC
12 TRBJ2-7 TRBD1 TRBV29-1 CSFGQERDEQYF TGCAGCTTTGGACAGGAAAGGGACGAGCAGTACTTC
15 TRBJ1-6 NA TRBV5-5 CASSLWGDGPSPLHF TGTGCCAGCAGCTTGTGGGGGGACGGACCCTCACCCCTCCACTTT
13 TRBJ1-1 NA TRBV27 CASSLGQNTEAFF TGTGCCAGCAGTTTAGGGCAGAACACTGAAGCTTTCTTT
15 TRBJ2-7 NA TRBV5-1 CASSLEVTTSYEQYF TGCGCCAGCAGCTTGGAAGTTACTACCTCCTACGAGCAGTACTTC
16 TRBJ2-5 TRBD2 TRBV6-6 CASSYSTSGGQETQYF TGTGCCAGCAGTTACTCGACTAGCGGGGGGCAAGAGACCCAGTACTTC